The 17 T cell receptor beta chains presented below share a single source sample, sequenced in a study of T cell repertoires in cytomegalovirus infection. TCRdb re-derived calls from the reads in MiXCR, one entry per CDR3 protein. Of about 58,000 distinct CDR3 sequences in the sample, more than 15% were seen once. These receptors have no known antigen. Sample: CD8+ T cells from cultured PBMCs, taken from culture after CMV antigen stimulation. Receptors originate from a human donor in good health (CMV status not recorded). Some clones in this sample may be carry-over from other donors' samples.

This clonotype showed up just a few times. This chain's CDR3 is CASSVVTTNTEAFF. In DNA form, the CDR3 reads TGTGCCAGCAGCGTAGTGACAACGAACACTGAAGCTTTCTTT. The chain joins TRBV9 to TRBJ1-1, with D hard to call. Per germline, CDR1 SGDLS and CDR2 YYNGEE. This CDR3 region has 14 residues. Trimming left V 0 bases short and J 1 base short, with 7 bases between. The variable domain in full, completed from reference TRBV9 and TRBJ1-1, reads DSGVTQTPKHLITATGQRVTLRCSPRSGDLSVYWYQQSLDQGLQFLIQYYNGEERAKGNILERFSAQQFPDLHSELNLSSLELGDSALYFCASSVVTTNTEAFFGQGTRLTVV.

V usage is TRBV6-5 and J usage is TRBJ2-1; tentative D call: TRBD2 (6 bases). CDR3 length: 16 amino acids. Trimming took 5 bases from V and 6 from J, leaving 20 bases between them. Germline V gene data show CDR1 as MNHEY and CDR2 as SVGAGI. In DNA, the CDR3 is TGTGCCAGCAGTCCCGGGACTCCCGCGCCCCCCAATGAGCAGTTCTTC. Protein: CASSPGTPAPPNEQFF.

The chain carries TRBV7-2 and TRBJ2-7, with D hard to call. The CDR3 is 12 amino acids. Germline loops: CDR1 SGHTA, CDR2 FQGNSA. Trimming pared 5 bases from V and 6 bases from J, leaving 11 bases between. The CDR3 sequence: CASSPRSTEQYF. In DNA form, the CDR3 reads TGTGCCAGCAGCCCCCGGAGCACCGAGCAGTACTTC.

V and J are TRBV7-2 and TRBJ2-2; D remains unclear. The CDR3 contains 15 residues. Trimming shortened V by 1 base and J by 3 bases, and 9 bases separated the two germline ends. CDR1 and CDR2 (germline): SGHTA, FQGNSA. This chain's CDR3 is CASSLVREYTGELFF. CDR3 coding DNA: TGTGCCAGCAGCTTAGTCCGAGAGTACACCGGGGAGCTGTTTTTT.

Ten or more counts support this clonotype. V usage is TRBV28 and J usage is TRBJ2-7; D is ambiguous. The CDR3 totals 12 residues. V lost 2 bases and J 0 bases, leaving 2 bases between the germline ends. The germline gives CDR1 MDHEN, CDR2 SYDVKM. For the CDR3, the DNA is TGTGCCAGCAGTTTAGACTCCTACGAGCAGTACTTC. This gives the protein CASSLDSYEQYF.

The CDR3 reads CASSLVRYTEAFF. The CDR3 region has the DNA TGTGCCAGCAGCTTAGTCCGGTACACTGAAGCTTTCTTT. The chain employs TRBV11-2 and TRBJ1-1; D is undetermined. Germline CDR1 and CDR2: SGHAT and FQNNGV. The CDR3 loop spans 13 amino acids. Trimming took off 1 base at V and 3 bases at J, with 6 bases between the two ends.

J is TRBJ2-3 and V is TRBV7-9; D gene ambiguous. V shed 0 bases and J shed 2 bases, with 15 bases lying between them. The germline gives CDR1 SEHNR, CDR2 FQNEAQ (reference sequence). The CDR3 runs to 17 residues. The CDR3 reads CASSLALRDSNTDTQYF. The CDR3 nucleotides are TGTGCCAGCAGCTTAGCGTTAAGGGATTCAAACACAGATACGCAGTATTTT.

The rearrangement uses TRBV7-3 and TRBJ2-3, with 8 bases matching TRBD2. Germline V gene data show CDR1 as SGHTA and CDR2 as FQGTGA. The length of the CDR3 is 16 residues. Losses at the gene ends were 5 bases for V and 2 bases for J; bases not matched to a gene: 9. The CDR3 spells CASSTPTSGYTDTQYF. The CDR3, as DNA: TGTGCCAGCAGCACTCCCACTAGCGGTTACACAGATACGCAGTATTTT.

This clonotype came up a few times. The chain combines TRBV9 with TRBJ1-5; D is unresolved. CDR3 length: 15 residues. The V gene lost 0 bases and the J gene lost 0 bases, with 7 bases spanning the gap. Germline V CDR1 and CDR2: SGDLS, YYNGEE. CDR3 bases: TGTGCCAGCAGCGTAGGCCCCTATAGCAATCAGCCCCAGCATTTT. Amino acids: CASSVGPYSNQPQHF.

V usage is TRBV12-5 and J usage is TRBJ2-2; weak D call: TRBD1 (6 bases). The CDR3 has 15 amino acids. V gave up 8 bases and J gave up 7 bases, with 20 bases separating them. The germline V gene has CDR1 LGHNT and CDR2 FRNRAP. The CDR3 sequence is CASSWGRGSGGELFF. The DNA for the CDR3 is TGTGCTAGTAGTTGGGGCAGGGGATCGGGCGGGGAGCTGTTTTTT.

J is TRBJ2-7 and V is TRBV9, with 9 bases aligning to TRBD2. V trimming: 0 bases; J trimming: 2 bases; junction bases outside the gene matches: 3. Germline V lookup: CDR1 SGDLS, CDR2 YYNGEE. The CDR3 covers 15 residues. The CDR3 protein is CASSVASGGTYEQYF. The CDR3 coding sequence is TGTGCCAGCAGCGTAGCCAGCGGGGGGACCTACGAGCAGTACTTC.

The rearrangement joins TRBV6-1 to TRBJ2-1; 9 bases line up with TRBD1. The CDR3 consists of 16 residues. The germline V gene has CDR1 MNHNS and CDR2 SASEGT. Unmatched junction bases numbered 11, after V lost 5 bases and J lost 6 bases. The CDR3 nucleotides read TGTGCCAGCAGTTTCTCCGGGACAGGGCTGGGCAATGAGCAGTTCTTC. Protein: CASSFSGTGLGNEQFF.

This sequence joins TRBV7-2 and TRBJ2-3; 7 nucleotides match TRBD2. Germline V gene data show CDR1 as SGHTA and CDR2 as FQGNSA. The CDR3 is 16 residues long. The J segment lost 12 bases and the V segment lost 3 bases, leaving 18 bases of the junction unmatched. CDR3 sequence: CASSFPGFEERGIQYF. CDR3 bases: TGTGCCAGCAGCTTCCCAGGCTTTGAAGAGCGGGGAATACAGTATTTT. Full variable domain (outside the CDR3, taken from reference TRBV7-2 and TRBJ2-3): GAGVSQSPSNKVTEKGKDVELRCDPISGHTALYWYRQSLGQGLEFLIYFQGNSAPDKSGLPSDRFSAERTGGSVSTLTIQRTQQEDSAVYLCASSFPGFEERGIQYFGPGTRLTVL.

This clonotype is labeled medium-sized. This chain connects TRBV6-5 to TRBJ2-2; TRBD2 matches at 11 bases. The J segment lost 9 bases and the V segment lost 2 bases, leaving 5 bases of the junction unmatched. The CDR3 covers 15 residues. CDR1 is MNHEY, CDR2 SVGAGI, per germline. The CDR3 bases are TGTGCCAGCAGTTACCCTAGCGGGGGGCCCTGGGAGCTGTTTTTT. This gives the protein CASSYPSGGPWELFF.

In this sample, this clonotype turned up a few times. The chain joins TRBV7-3 to TRBJ2-7; TRBD1 matches 8 bases. V was clipped by 6 bases and J by 5 bases; unmatched bases: 15. This CDR3 has 16 amino acids. CDR1 is SGHTA, CDR2 FQGTGA, per germline. DNA of the CDR3: TGTGCCAGCAGTTTGTATGCTTCGGACAGGGTCCACGAGCAGTACTTC. Amino acids: CASSLYASDRVHEQYF.

The chain links TRBV20-1 to TRBJ1-1; D possibly corresponds to TRBD1 (5 bases). The CDR3 consists of 11 residues. The V end lost 4 bases, the J end lost 11 bases, and 14 bases lay between the germline ends. In germline, CDR1 is DFQATT, CDR2 SNEGSKA (reference sequence). CDR3: CSAKRDSAAFF. CDR3 sequence (DNA): TGCAGTGCTAAAAGGGACTCCGCGGCTTTCTTT.

The chain joins TRBV7-9 to TRBJ2-3; 7 nucleotides agree with TRBD2. The CDR3 runs 15 residues. Losses at the gene ends were 5 bases for V and 0 bases for J; bases not matched to a gene: 5. Germline loops: CDR1 SEHNR, CDR2 FQNEAQ (reference sequence). The CDR3 loop is CASSVTSVSTDTQYF. Written as DNA, the CDR3 is TGTGCCAGCAGCGTCACTAGCGTCAGCACAGATACGCAGTATTTT.